The source of this T cell receptor beta chain is a study of cytomegalovirus exposure and HLA in healthy donors. About the study: Across a few hundred genotyped donors, around 80% landed in the Caucasian-associated ancestry cluster. Study outcomes and limitations: It emerged from a later analysis that several of the most significant clusters appeared to be linked to common viral pathogens. A later examination showed that TCR association rates differed by HLA locus, with DRB1 most and HLA-C fewest.

With regard to this clone: Its antigen remains unidentified.

The V end was cut by 6 bases, the J end by 1 base, with 18 bases between. The CDR3 is made up of 16 amino acids. From germline, CDR1 is LNHDA and CDR2 SQIVND (reference sequence). Both 60 Vbeta primers and 13 Jbeta primers went into the PCR. Repertoires were generated with immunoSEQ multiplex PCR, while TCRdb's copy carries only in-frame clones and drops some. This table has roughly 230,000 clones, roughly 78% appearing once. The sequence was obtained from a boy aged 5-17 years in good health and CMV-seronegative. The material sequenced was PBMCs. This chain connects TRBV19 to TRBJ1-2; D is ambiguous. The CDR3 nucleotides are TGTGCCAGTAGCATAACCGGGAGAAAGGTTAACTATGGCTACACCTTC. It is translated as CASSITGRKVNYGYTF.